Listed below are T cell receptor beta chains from one sample, sequenced in a study of T cell responses to AZD1222 COVID-19 vaccine. Assay used: immunoSEQ multiplex PCR; TCRdb lists only in-frame clones, some missing. The data show 95,000 to 110,000 clones, 86% seen once. The starting material was peripheral blood, obtained 28 days after the second dose of the MenACWY control vaccine. These receptors came from an adult who received the MenACWY meningococcal vaccine as a control. The CDR3 runs from the conserved cysteine through the conserved F or W. Each record gives: D gene, clone size, V gene, J gene, CDR3 protein, CDR3 DNA. The D gene is left open where the match is weak. Expanded clones get a size class; other rows say once, few or many, or leave the size out.

>NA|once|TRBV6-2/TRBV6-3|TRBJ2-7
CASSYLVAATYEQYF
TGTGCCAGCAGTTACCTGGTAGCGGCCACCTACGAGCAGTACTTC
>NA|NA|TRBV9|TRBJ1-1
CASSRAGVTEAFF
TGTGCCAGCAGCCGAGCCGGGGTCACTGAAGCTTTCTTT
>NA|NA|TRBV13|TRBJ1-3
CASSGSGNTIYF
TGTGCCAGCAGCGGCTCTGGAAACACCATATATTTT
>TRBD1|few|TRBV7-6|TRBJ1-4
CASSSTGLVGEKLFF
TGTGCCAGCAGCTCGACAGGGTTGGTAGGCGAAAAACTGTTTTTT
>NA|NA|TRBV5-1|TRBJ1-4
CASSLGTARGKLFF
TGCGCCAGCAGCTTAGGGACCGCCCGTGGAAAACTGTTTTTT
>NA|NA|TRBV7-9|TRBJ2-1
CASSLDGSEQFF
TGTGCCAGCAGCTTGGATGGTAGTGAGCAGTTCTTC
>NA|NA|TRBV4-3|TRBJ1-1
CASSHRGTEAFF
TGCGCCAGCAGCCACCGGGGAACTGAAGCTTTCTTT
>TRBD1|once|TRBV7-2|TRBJ1-2
CASSSRGRGYGYTF
TGTGCCAGCAGCTCCAGGGGGCGCGGCTATGGCTACACCTTC
>NA|NA|TRBV5-5|TRBJ1-4
CASSFNVGEKLFF
TGTGCCAGCAGCTTTAATGTCGGTGAAAAACTGTTTTTT
>NA|NA|TRBV5-4|TRBJ2-1
CASSLARGGNEQFF
TGTGCCAGCAGCTTGGCAAGGGGGGGCAATGAGCAGTTCTTC
>NA|NA|TRBV18|TRBJ1-1
CASSPRTGGDTEAFF
TGTGCCAGCTCACCACGAACGGGGGGGGACACTGAAGCTTTCTTT
>TRBD1|NA|TRBV28|TRBJ1-1
CASSYGTGGAFF
TGTGCCAGCAGCTATGGGACAGGGGGAGCTTTCTTT
>NA|NA|TRBV6-5|TRBJ1-2
CASSKGQGVGGYTF
TGTGCCAGCAGTAAGGGGCAGGGAGTAGGAGGCTACACCTTC
>NA|NA|TRBV27|TRBJ1-5
CASSLYRIEGFGNQPQHF
TGTGCCAGCAGTTTATACAGGATTGAAGGGTTCGGCAATCAGCCCCAGCATTTT
>NA|NA|TRBV6-5|TRBJ1-1
CASSLRGNTEAFF
TGTGCCAGCAGTTTGAGGGGGAACACTGAAGCTTTCTTT
>TRBD1|NA|TRBV10-3|TRBJ2-7
CAISESIGQGREPYEQYF
TGTGCCATCAGTGAGTCGATCGGACAGGGGAGGGAGCCCTACGAGCAGTACTTC
>TRBD1|NA|TRBV5-1|TRBJ1-1
CASSLEDRGNTEAFF
TGCGCCAGCAGCTTGGAGGACAGGGGGAACACTGAAGCTTTCTTT
>NA|NA|TRBV6-5|TRBJ2-6
CASSYVGGANVLTF
TGTGCCAGCAGTTACGTTGGAGGGGCCAACGTCCTGACTTTC
>NA|NA|TRBV5-1|TRBJ1-2
CASSPLTGQGYGYTF
TGCGCCAGCAGCCCACTGACAGGTCAAGGCTATGGCTACACCTTC
>TRBD1|NA|TRBV7-8|TRBJ1-5
CASSLATGVDSNQPQHF
TGTGCCAGCAGCTTAGCGACAGGGGTGGATAGCAATCAGCCCCAGCATTTT
>TRBD2|few|TRBV6-1|TRBJ2-7
CASSEGGAGYEQYF
TGTGCCAGCAGTGAGGGAGGGGCGGGCTACGAGCAGTACTTC
>TRBD1|NA|TRBV6-1|TRBJ2-1
CASSEHRGSGGKSEQFF
TGTGCCAGCAGTGAACATCGGGGGTCAGGGGGCAAAAGTGAGCAGTTCTTC
>TRBD1|NA|TRBV11-1|TRBJ1-2
CASSFGRGAPYGYTF
TGTGCCAGCAGCTTTGGCAGGGGGGCTCCTTATGGCTACACCTTC
>NA|NA|TRBV7-2|TRBJ2-7
CASTRRGGGAYEQYF
TGTGCCAGCACCCGCCGTGGAGGGGGGGCCTACGAGCAGTACTTC
>NA|NA|TRBV7-2|TRBJ1-6
CASSQGGPGNSPLHF
TGTGCCAGCAGCCAAGGGGGGCCAGGGAATTCACCCCTCCACTTT
>NA|NA|TRBV2|TRBJ1-5
CASSEDQGGNQPQHF
TGTGCCAGCAGTGAAGATCAGGGCGGCAATCAGCCCCAGCATTTT
>TRBD2|NA|TRBV2|TRBJ2-3
CASSRTSGGRFTDTQYF
TGTGCCAGCAGTCGGACTAGCGGGGGGCGATTCACAGATACGCAGTATTTT
>NA|few|TRBV11-2|TRBJ2-2
CASSQIMTGELFF
TGTGCCAGCAGCCAAATAATGACCGGGGAGCTGTTTTTT
>TRBD1|NA|TRBV9|TRBJ2-3
CASSAVQGWTDTQYF
TGTGCCAGCAGCGCAGTACAGGGGTGGACAGATACGCAGTATTTT
>NA|NA|TRBV5-4|TRBJ2-6
CASSLDLGDASSGANVLTF
TGTGCCAGCAGCTTGGATCTGGGGGACGCTAGCTCTGGGGCCAACGTCCTGACTTTC
>TRBD1|NA|TRBV6-5|TRBJ1-6
CASSYEGTGGSPLHF
TGTGCCAGCAGTTACGAAGGGACAGGGGGCTCACCCCTCCACTTT
>NA|NA|TRBV7-9|TRBJ2-2
CASSLVAVTTGELFF
TGTGCCAGCAGCTTAGTAGCGGTCACCACCGGGGAGCTGTTTTTT
>NA|NA|TRBV19|TRBJ2-1
CATTDYGEQFF
TGTGCCACTACGGACTATGGTGAGCAGTTCTTC
>TRBD2|NA|TRBV19|TRBJ2-7
CASSPFGLAGRTNYEQYF
TGTGCCAGTAGTCCCTTCGGACTAGCGGGGCGCACTAACTACGAGCAGTACTTC
>TRBD2|once|TRBV9|TRBJ2-3
CASSPLGTSGATDTQYF
TGTGCCAGCAGCCCGCTGGGGACTAGCGGGGCCACAGATACGCAGTATTTT
>TRBD2|NA|TRBV9|TRBJ2-1
CASSLAGGHSEQFF
TGTGCCAGCAGCCTAGCGGGGGGGCATAGTGAGCAGTTCTTC
>NA|NA|TRBV19|TRBJ1-6
CASRVPGSYNSPLHF
TGTGCCAGTAGAGTCCCTGGCTCCTATAATTCACCCCTCCACTTT
>NA|once|TRBV18|TRBJ2-3
CASSPHPNTDTQYF
TGTGCCAGCTCACCACATCCCAACACAGATACGCAGTATTTT
>NA|NA|TRBV19|TRBJ1-1
CASTPSAGYVSNTEAFF
TGTGCCAGTACCCCAAGCGCAGGTTACGTTTCTAACACTGAAGCTTTCTTT
>NA|NA|TRBV19|TRBJ1-1
CASSIGASLGTEAFF
TGTGCCAGTAGTATAGGGGCCTCGCTAGGCACTGAAGCTTTCTTT
>NA|NA|TRBV24-1|TRBJ1-3
CATTRPLQGRSGNTIYF
TGTGCCACCACCAGACCCCTACAGGGCCGCTCTGGAAACACCATATATTTT
>NA|few|TRBV12-5|TRBJ1-1
CASGLSGSGTEAFF
TGTGCTAGTGGTTTATCAGGGAGCGGCACTGAAGCTTTCTTT
>TRBD2|NA|TRBV19|TRBJ2-7
CASSILSGVSGGTYEQYF
TGTGCCAGTAGTATTCTATCGGGCGTTAGCGGGGGGACCTACGAGCAGTACTTC
>TRBD1|few|TRBV28|TRBJ1-1
CASSPAGGGVMNTEAFF
TGTGCCAGCAGCCCCGCAGGGGGCGGTGTCATGAACACTGAAGCTTTCTTT
>TRBD2|few|TRBV5-4|TRBJ2-1
CASSRTSGTYNEQFF
TGTGCCAGCAGCAGAACTAGCGGTACTTACAATGAGCAGTTCTTC
>NA|NA|TRBV18|TRBJ1-5
CASSPLRADQPQHF
TGTGCCAGCTCACCACTCAGGGCGGATCAGCCCCAGCATTTT
>TRBD1|NA|TRBV14|TRBJ1-1
CASSPQGGPTTEAFF
TGTGCCAGCAGCCCACAGGGGGGCCCCACCACTGAAGCTTTCTTT
>NA|NA|TRBV7-3|TRBJ1-3
CASSLLGQGPGNTIYF
TGTGCCAGCAGCTTATTAGGCCAGGGGCCTGGAAACACCATATATTTT
>NA|NA|TRBV6-5|TRBJ1-4
CASSYRPINEKLFF
TGTGCCAGCAGTTACCGGCCAATTAATGAAAAACTGTTTTTT